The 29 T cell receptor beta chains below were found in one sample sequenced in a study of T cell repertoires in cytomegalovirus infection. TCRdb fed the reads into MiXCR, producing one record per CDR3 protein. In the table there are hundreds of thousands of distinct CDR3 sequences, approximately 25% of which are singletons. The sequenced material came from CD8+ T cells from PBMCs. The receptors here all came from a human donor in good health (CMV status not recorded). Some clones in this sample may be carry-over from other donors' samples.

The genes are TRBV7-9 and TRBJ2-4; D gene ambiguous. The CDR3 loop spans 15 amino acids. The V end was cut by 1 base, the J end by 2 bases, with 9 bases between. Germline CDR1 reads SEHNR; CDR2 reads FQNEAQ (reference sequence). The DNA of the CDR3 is TGTGCCAGCAGCTTAGACGGTACCTCCAAAAACATTCAGTACTTC. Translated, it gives CASSLDGTSKNIQYF.

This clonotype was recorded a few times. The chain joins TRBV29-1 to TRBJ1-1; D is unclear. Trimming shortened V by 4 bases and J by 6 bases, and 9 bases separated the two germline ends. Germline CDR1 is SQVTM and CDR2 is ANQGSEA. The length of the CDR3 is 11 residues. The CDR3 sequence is CSVGVGPEAFF. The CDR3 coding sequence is TGCAGCGTTGGAGTTGGGCCTGAAGCTTTCTTT.

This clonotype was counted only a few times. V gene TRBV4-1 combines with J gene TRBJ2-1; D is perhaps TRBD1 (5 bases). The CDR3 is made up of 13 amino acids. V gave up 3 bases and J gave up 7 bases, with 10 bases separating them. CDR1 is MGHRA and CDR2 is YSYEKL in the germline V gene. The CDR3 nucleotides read TGCGCCAGCAGCCAGGAGACAGAGAATGAGCAGTTCTTC. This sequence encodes CASSQETENEQFF.

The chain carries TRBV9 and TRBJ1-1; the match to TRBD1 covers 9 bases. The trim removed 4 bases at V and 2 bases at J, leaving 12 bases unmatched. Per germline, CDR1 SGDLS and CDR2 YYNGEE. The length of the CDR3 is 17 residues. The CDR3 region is CASSPHRQGVPNTEAFF. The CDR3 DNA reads TGTGCCAGCAGCCCCCATCGACAGGGGGTGCCTAACACTGAAGCTTTCTTT.

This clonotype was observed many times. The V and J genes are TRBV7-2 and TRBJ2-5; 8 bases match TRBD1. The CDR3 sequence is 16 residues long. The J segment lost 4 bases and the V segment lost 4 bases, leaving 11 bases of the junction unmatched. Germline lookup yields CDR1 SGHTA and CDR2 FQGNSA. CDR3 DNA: TGTGCCAGCAGCTCACCCGGGACAGGCACCCCAGAGACCCAGTACTTC. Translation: CASSSPGTGTPETQYF.

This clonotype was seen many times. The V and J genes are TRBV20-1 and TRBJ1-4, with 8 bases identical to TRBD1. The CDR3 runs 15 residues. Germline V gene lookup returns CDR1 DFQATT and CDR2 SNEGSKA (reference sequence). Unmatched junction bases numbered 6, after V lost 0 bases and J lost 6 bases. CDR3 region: CSARDLTGGDEKLFF. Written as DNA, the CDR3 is TGCAGTGCTAGAGATCTAACAGGGGGGGATGAAAAACTGTTTTTT.

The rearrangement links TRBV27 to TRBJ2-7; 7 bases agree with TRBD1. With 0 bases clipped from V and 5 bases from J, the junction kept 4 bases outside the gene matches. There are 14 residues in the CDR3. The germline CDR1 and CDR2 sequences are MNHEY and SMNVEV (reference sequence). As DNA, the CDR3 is TGTGCCAGCAGTTTATCAACAGGGGTGGACGAGCAGTACTTC. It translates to CASSLSTGVDEQYF.

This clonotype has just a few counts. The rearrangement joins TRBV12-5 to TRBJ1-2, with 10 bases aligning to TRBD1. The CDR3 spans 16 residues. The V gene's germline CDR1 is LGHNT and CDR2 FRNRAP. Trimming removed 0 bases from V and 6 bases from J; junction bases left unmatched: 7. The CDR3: CASGLVGQGILDGYTF. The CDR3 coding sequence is TGTGCTAGTGGTTTGGTGGGACAGGGGATTTTGGATGGCTACACCTTC.

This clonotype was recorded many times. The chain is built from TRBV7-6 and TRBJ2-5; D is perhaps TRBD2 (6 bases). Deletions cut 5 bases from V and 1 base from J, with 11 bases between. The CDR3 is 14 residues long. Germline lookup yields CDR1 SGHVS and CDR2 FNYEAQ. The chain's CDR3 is CASSEGLRQETQYF. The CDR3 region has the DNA TGTGCCAGCAGCGAGGGACTTCGCCAAGAGACCCAGTACTTC.

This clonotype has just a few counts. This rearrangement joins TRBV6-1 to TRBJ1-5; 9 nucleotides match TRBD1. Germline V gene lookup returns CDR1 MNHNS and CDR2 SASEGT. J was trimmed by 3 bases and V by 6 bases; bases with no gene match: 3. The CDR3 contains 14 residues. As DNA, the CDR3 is TGTGCCAGCAGCAGGGACAGGGCCAATCAGCCCCAGCATTTT. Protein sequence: CASSRDRANQPQHF.

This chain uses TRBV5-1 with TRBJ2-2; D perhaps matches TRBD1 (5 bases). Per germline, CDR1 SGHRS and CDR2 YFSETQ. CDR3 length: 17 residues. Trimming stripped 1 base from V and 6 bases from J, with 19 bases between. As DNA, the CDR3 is TGCGCCAGCAGCTTGCCCCAGGGTCAGGAGTACGCCGGGGAGCTGTTTTTT. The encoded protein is CASSLPQGQEYAGELFF.

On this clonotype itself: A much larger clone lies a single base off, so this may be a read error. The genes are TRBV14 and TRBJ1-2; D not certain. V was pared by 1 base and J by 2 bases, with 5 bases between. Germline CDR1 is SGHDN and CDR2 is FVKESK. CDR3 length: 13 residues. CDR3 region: CASSQAGNYGYTF. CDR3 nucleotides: TGTGCCAGCAGCCAAGCAGGAAACTATGGCTACACCTTC.

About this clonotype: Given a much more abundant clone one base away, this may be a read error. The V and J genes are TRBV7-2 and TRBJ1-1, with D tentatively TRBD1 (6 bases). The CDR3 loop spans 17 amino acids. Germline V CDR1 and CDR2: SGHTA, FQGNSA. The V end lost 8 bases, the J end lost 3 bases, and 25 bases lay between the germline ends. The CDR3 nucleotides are TGTGCCAGCCTCCGTTGGGGGGCGCAAGGGTGGTACACTGAAGCTTTCTTT. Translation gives CASLRWGAQGWYTEAFF. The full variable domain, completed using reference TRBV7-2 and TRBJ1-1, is GAGVSQSPSNKVTEKGKDVELRCDPISGHTALYWYRQSLGQGLEFLIYFQGNSAPDKSGLPSDRFSAERTGGSVSTLTIQRTQQEDSAVYLCASLRWGAQGWYTEAFFGQGTRLTVV.

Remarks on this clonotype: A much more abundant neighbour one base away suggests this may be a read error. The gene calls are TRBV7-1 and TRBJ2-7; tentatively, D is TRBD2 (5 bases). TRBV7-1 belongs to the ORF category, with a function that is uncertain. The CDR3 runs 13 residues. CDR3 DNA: TGTGTCAGCAGCGGCACGATGTCCTACGAGCAGTACTTC. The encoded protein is CVSSGTMSYEQYF.

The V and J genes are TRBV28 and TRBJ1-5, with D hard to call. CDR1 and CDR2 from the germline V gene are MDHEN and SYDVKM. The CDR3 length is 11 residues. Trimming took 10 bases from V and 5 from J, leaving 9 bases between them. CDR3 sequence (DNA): TGTGCCACCAATTCGGATCAGCCCCAGCATTTT. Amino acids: CATNSDQPQHF. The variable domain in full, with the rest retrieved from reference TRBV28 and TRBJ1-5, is DVKVTQSSRYLVKRTGEKVFLECVQDMDHENMFWYRQDPGLGLRLIYFSYDVKMKEKGDIPEGYSVSREKKERFSLILESASTNQTSMYLCATNSDQPQHFGDGTRLSIL.

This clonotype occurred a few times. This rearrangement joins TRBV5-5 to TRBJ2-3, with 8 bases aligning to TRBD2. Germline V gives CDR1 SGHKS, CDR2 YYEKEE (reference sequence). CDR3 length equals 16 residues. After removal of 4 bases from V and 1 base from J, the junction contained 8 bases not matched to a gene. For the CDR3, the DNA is TGTGCCAGCAGCCGGGAGGGAGCGGGGGGCACAGATACGCAGTATTTT. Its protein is CASSREGAGGTDTQYF.

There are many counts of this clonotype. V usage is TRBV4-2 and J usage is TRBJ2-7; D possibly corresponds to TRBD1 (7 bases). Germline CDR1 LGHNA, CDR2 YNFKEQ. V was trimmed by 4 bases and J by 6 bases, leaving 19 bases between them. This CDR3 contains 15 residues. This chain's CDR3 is CASSPKRQGSGEQYF. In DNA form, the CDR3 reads TGTGCCAGCAGCCCCAAGCGACAGGGTAGCGGCGAGCAGTACTTC.

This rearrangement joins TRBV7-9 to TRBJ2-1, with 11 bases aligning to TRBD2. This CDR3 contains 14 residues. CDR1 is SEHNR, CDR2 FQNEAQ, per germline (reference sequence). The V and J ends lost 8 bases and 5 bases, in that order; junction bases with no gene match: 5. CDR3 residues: CASDVAGGHNEQFF. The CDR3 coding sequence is TGTGCCAGCGACGTAGCGGGGGGGCACAATGAGCAGTTCTTC.

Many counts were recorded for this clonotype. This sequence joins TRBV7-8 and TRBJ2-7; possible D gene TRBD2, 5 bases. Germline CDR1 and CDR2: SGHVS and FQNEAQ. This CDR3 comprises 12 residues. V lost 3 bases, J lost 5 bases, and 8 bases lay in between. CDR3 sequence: CASSFEGNEQYV. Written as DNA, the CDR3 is TGTGCCAGCAGCTTCGAGGGAAACGAGCAGTACGTC.

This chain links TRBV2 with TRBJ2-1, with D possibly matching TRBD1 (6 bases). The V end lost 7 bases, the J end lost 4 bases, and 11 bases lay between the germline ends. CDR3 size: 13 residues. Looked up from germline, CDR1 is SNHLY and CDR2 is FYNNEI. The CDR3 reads CASNGGNYNEQFF. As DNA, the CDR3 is TGTGCCAGCAATGGGGGCAATTACAATGAGCAGTTCTTC.

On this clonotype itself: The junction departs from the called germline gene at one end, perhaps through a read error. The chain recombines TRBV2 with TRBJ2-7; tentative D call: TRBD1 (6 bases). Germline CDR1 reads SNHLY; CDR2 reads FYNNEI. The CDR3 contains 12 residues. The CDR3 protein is CASRDRRYEQYF. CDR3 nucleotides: TGTGCCAGCCGTGACAGGCGCTACGAGCAGTACTTC.

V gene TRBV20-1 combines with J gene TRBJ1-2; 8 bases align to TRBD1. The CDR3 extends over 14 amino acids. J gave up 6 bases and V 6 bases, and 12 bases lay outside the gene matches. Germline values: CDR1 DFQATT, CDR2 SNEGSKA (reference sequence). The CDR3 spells CSALRTGRKDGYTF. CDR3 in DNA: TGCAGTGCCCTTAGGACAGGGAGAAAGGATGGCTACACCTTC.

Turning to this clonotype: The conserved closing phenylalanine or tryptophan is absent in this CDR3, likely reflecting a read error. Written as DNA, the CDR3 is TGTGCCACCAGCGAAGTTCCGCGCGGAGGGTTCAGCTCCTACAATGAGCAGTTCTCC. This codes for CATSEVPRGGFSSYNEQFS. The gene calls are TRBV15 and TRBJ2-1, with D maybe TRBD2 (6 bases). Trimming removed 5 bases at V and 0 bases at J, with 23 bases between. The germline CDR1 and CDR2 sequences are LNHNV and YYDKDF (reference sequence). The CDR3 consists of 19 residues.

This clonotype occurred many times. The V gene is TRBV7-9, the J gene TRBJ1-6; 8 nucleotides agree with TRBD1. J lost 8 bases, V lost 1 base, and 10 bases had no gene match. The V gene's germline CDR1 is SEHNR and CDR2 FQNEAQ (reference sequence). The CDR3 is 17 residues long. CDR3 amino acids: CASSLGLRTGWDSPLHF. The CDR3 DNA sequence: TGTGCCAGCAGCTTAGGTCTCCGGACAGGGTGGGATTCACCCCTCCACTTT.

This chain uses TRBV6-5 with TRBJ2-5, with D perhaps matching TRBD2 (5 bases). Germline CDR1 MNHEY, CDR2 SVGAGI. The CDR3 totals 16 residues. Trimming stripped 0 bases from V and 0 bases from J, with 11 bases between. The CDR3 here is CASSYSALAYQETQYF. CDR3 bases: TGTGCCAGCAGTTACTCGGCCCTAGCTTACCAAGAGACCCAGTACTTC.

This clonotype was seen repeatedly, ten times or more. In DNA form, the CDR3 reads TGTGCCAGCAGCTTAATGACAGGCCTCGACACCGGGGAGCTGTTTTTT. It specifies CASSLMTGLDTGELFF. The chain carries TRBV7-6 and TRBJ2-2, with D possibly TRBD1 on 6 matching bases. The germline V and J ends were trimmed by 2 bases and 3 bases, with 13 bases remaining between them. The CDR3 runs to 16 residues. The germline gives CDR1 SGHVS, CDR2 FNYEAQ.

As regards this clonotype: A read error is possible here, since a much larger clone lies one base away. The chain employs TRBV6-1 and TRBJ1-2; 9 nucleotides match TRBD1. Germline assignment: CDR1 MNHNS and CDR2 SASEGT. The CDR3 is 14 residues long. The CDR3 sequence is CAGSQTGGNYGYTF. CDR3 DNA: TGTGCCGGCAGCCAGACAGGGGGAAACTATGGCTACACCTTC.

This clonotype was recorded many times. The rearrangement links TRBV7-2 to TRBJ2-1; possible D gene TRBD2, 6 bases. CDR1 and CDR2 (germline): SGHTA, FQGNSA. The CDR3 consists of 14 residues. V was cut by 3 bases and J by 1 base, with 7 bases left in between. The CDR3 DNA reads TGTGCCAGCAGCTTTAGCGGATCCTACAATGAGCAGTTCTTC. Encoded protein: CASSFSGSYNEQFF.

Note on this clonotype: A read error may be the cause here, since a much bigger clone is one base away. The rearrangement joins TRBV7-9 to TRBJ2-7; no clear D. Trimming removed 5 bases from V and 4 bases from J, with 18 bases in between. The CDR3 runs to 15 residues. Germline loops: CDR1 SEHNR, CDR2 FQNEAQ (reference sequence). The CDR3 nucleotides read TGTGCCAGCAGCCGTAGTAATGTGTGGAGTTACGAGCAGTACGTC. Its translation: CASSRSNVWSYEQYV.